The clone carrying this TCR beta chain was found a few times. The data derive from a study of metastatic and nonmetastatic thyroid tumors. Thyroid surgery was performed in patients who had received no treatment beforehand. CDR1 and CDR2 from the germline V gene are SGHRS and YFSETQ. With 1 base removed from V and 7 bases from J, the gap between germline ends came to 9 bases. The CDR3 contains 14 residues. Through MiXCR, TCRdb re-clonotyped the PCR reads. The table shows around 5,900 clones, with approximately 30% occurring only once. Sequences were obtained from adjacent normal tissue. The chain links TRBV5-1 to TRBJ1-6; a weak D match, TRBD1 (5 bases). This clonotype was obtained from a male donor with papillary thyroid cancer or a benign thyroid nodule (not recorded which). Some clones in this sample may be carry-over from other donors' samples. CDR3 protein: CASSLQGLNSPLHF. CDR3 sequence (DNA): TGCGCCAGCAGCTTGCAGGGATTGAATTCACCCCTCCACTTT.